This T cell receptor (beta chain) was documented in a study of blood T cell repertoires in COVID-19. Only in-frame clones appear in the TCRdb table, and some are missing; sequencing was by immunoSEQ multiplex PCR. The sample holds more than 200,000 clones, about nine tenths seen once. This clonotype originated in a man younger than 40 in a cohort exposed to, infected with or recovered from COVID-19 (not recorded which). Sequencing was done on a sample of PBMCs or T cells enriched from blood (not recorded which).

DNA of the CDR3: TGCGCCAGCAGCCCGGAGACAGGGGATCCTGGCTACACCTTC. Encoded protein: CASSPETGDPGYTF. The chain couples TRBV4-1 to TRBJ1-2, with 8 bases lining up with TRBD1. This CDR3 has 14 residues. CDR1 is MGHRA and CDR2 is YSYEKL in the germline V gene. The V and J ends lost 4 bases and 7 bases, in that order; junction bases with no gene match: 8.